The clone carrying this T cell receptor beta chain appeared a few times. These data originate in a study of shared clonotypes between healthy human individuals. CDR1 and CDR2 (germline): SEHNR, FQNEAQ (reference sequence). V was shortened by 5 bases and J by 2 bases, with 9 bases between the two germline ends. This CDR3 region has 14 residues. The data were produced by immunoSEQ multiplex PCR, yet TCRdb's version contains in-frame clones alone and is incomplete. The sample gives about 700,000 clones, 74% of which show up once; about 1.8% is in the top ten. The sequence derives from a woman in her 30s in good health. The chain uses TRBV7-9 and TRBJ2-2, with D perhaps matching TRBD1 (6 bases). Sequenced input: memory CD4+ T cells sorted from blood. Regarding subset: CD45RA-negative fraction. The CDR3 nucleotides are TGTGCCAGCAGCCAGGGGATTAACACCGGGGAGCTGTTTTTT. It is translated as CASSQGINTGELFF.